Listed below are T cell receptor beta chains from one sample, sequenced in a study of shared clonotypes between healthy human individuals. Produced via immunoSEQ multiplex PCR; TCRdb's table is partial and in-frame only. The table has about 1.4 million clones, about 96% seen once. The sequencing sample was made of naive CD4+ T cells sorted from blood. All receptors come from a man aged 30 to 39 in good health. The CDR3 runs from the conserved cysteine through the conserved F or W. Fields, in order: V gene, J gene, D gene, clone size, CDR3 DNA, CDR3 protein. A D gene is named only where the DNA matches it firmly. Size is stated for part of the rows, as once, few or many counts, or as a class when the clone is expanded.

V: TRBV5-8
J: TRBJ2-3
D: .
size: .
DNA: TGTGCCAGCAGCTCCGCGGCCGGGAGAAGCACAGATACGCAGTATTTT
CDR3: CASSSAAGRSTDTQYF

V: TRBV7-2
J: TRBJ2-7
D: TRBD2
size: .
DNA: TGTGCCAGCAGCTTAGGAGCGGGGGTCTACGAGCAGTACTTC
CDR3: CASSLGAGVYEQYF

V: TRBV10-3
J: TRBJ1-2
D: TRBD1
size: .
DNA: TGTGCCATCAGCGATGACAGGGGGCGTTATGGCTACACCTTC
CDR3: CAISDDRGRYGYTF

V: TRBV28
J: TRBJ2-1
D: .
size: .
DNA: TGTGCCAGCAGTCCCGACAGCTACAATGAGCAGTTCTTC
CDR3: CASSPDSYNEQFF

V: TRBV6-1
J: TRBJ2-7
D: TRBD1
size: .
DNA: TGTGCCAGCAGCCCCAGGGGGATGTACGAGCAGTACTTC
CDR3: CASSPRGMYEQYF

V: TRBV29-1
J: TRBJ2-5
D: TRBD1
size: once
DNA: TGCAGCGTGTTGGGGACAGGGGAAGAATTAGAGACCCAGTACTTC
CDR3: CSVLGTGEELETQYF

V: TRBV29-1
J: TRBJ2-4
D: .
size: .
DNA: TGCAGCGTTCTCACGTTGAGGCAGAAAAACATTCAGTACTTC
CDR3: CSVLTLRQKNIQYF

V: TRBV9
J: TRBJ1-1
D: .
size: .
DNA: TGTGCCAGCAGCGTCAGCCCTAAAAAGGACCGAATGAACACTGAAGCTTTCTTT
CDR3: CASSVSPKKDRMNTEAFF

V: TRBV30
J: TRBJ2-7
D: TRBD2
size: .
DNA: TGTGCCTGGAGTGTACGGGAGGGTAGCGAGCAGTACTTC
CDR3: CAWSVREGSEQYF

V: TRBV15
J: TRBJ2-1
D: .
size: .
DNA: TGTGCCACCAGCAAGAAGGGGGAGTACAATGAGCAGTTCTTC
CDR3: CATSKKGEYNEQFF

V: TRBV15
J: TRBJ2-5
D: TRBD2
size: once
DNA: TGTGCCACCAGCACGGGACTAGCGGGAAAAGAGACCCAGTACTTC
CDR3: CATSTGLAGKETQYF

V: TRBV19
J: TRBJ2-7
D: TRBD1
size: .
DNA: TGTGCCAGTAGCACGACAGGGATCGCCTACGAGCAGTACTTC
CDR3: CASSTTGIAYEQYF

V: TRBV7-9
J: TRBJ2-1
D: TRBD2
size: once
DNA: TGTGCCAGCTTGAGTTGGGCTAGCGGGGACAATGAGCAGTTCTTC
CDR3: CASLSWASGDNEQFF

V: TRBV19
J: TRBJ1-2
D: .
size: .
DNA: TGTGCCAGTAGGGGGGGGAAGCAGGGCCGCTATGGCTACACCTTC
CDR3: CASRGGKQGRYGYTF

V: TRBV30
J: TRBJ1-3
D: .
size: .
DNA: TGTGCCTGGAGCCGACTCATCTCTGGAAACACCATATATTTT
CDR3: CAWSRLISGNTIYF

V: TRBV29-1
J: TRBJ2-5
D: TRBD1
size: .
DNA: TGCAGCGTTGGGGACAGGGCTGGTGAGGGGACCCAGTACTTC
CDR3: CSVGDRAGEGTQYF

V: TRBV19
J: TRBJ2-2
D: TRBD1
size: .
DNA: TGTGCCAGTAGAACAGGGGTGGACGGGGAGCTGTTTTTT
CDR3: CASRTGVDGELFF

V: TRBV27
J: TRBJ1-1
D: .
size: .
DNA: TGTGCCAGCAGTAAAAACCAGGGAAACACTGAAGCTTTCTTT
CDR3: CASSKNQGNTEAFF

V: TRBV5-1
J: TRBJ2-1
D: TRBD2
size: .
DNA: TGCGCCAGCAGCAGCGGGACTAGCGGGAGGTCCTACAATGAGCAGTTCTTC
CDR3: CASSSGTSGRSYNEQFF

V: TRBV9
J: TRBJ2-1
D: TRBD2
size: .
DNA: TGTGCCAGCAGCGTAACTTTCTTTGCGGGAGGGTTCAATGAGCAGTTCTTC
CDR3: CASSVTFFAGGFNEQFF

V: TRBV5-5
J: TRBJ1-1
D: .
size: .
DNA: TGTGCCAGCAGCAGGACTCTGGCCTCTGAAGCTTTCTTT
CDR3: CASSRTLASEAFF

V: TRBV19
J: TRBJ2-7
D: TRBD2
size: .
DNA: TGTGCCAGTAGGCTAGCGGGAACCTACGAGCAGTACTTC
CDR3: CASRLAGTYEQYF

V: TRBV5-4
J: TRBJ2-7
D: TRBD2
size: .
DNA: TGTGCCAGCAGCCTACCGAACCTTAGCGGGAGGGCCTTTTACGAGCAGTACTTC
CDR3: CASSLPNLSGRAFYEQYF

V: TRBV19
J: TRBJ1-2
D: .
size: .
DNA: TGTGCCAGTAGTACGGGGGGTTCCTATGGCTACACCTTC
CDR3: CASSTGGSYGYTF

V: TRBV6-1
J: TRBJ2-1
D: .
size: .
DNA: TGTGCCAGCAGTGCAGGCGGCAATGAGCAGTTCTTC
CDR3: CASSAGGNEQFF

V: TRBV28
J: TRBJ2-2
D: TRBD1
size: .
DNA: TGTGCCAGCAGCCAGACAGGGGTACTGGGCGGGGAGCTGTTTTTT
CDR3: CASSQTGVLGGELFF

V: TRBV18
J: TRBJ2-7
D: .
size: .
DNA: TGTGCCAGCTCACCACCGAGGACAGTTACTTCCTACGAGCAGTACTTC
CDR3: CASSPPRTVTSYEQYF

V: TRBV7-8
J: TRBJ2-3
D: .
size: .
DNA: TGTGCCAGCAGCTTATCAGCAAGATCAGATACGCAGTATTTT
CDR3: CASSLSARSDTQYF

V: TRBV9
J: TRBJ2-5
D: TRBD2
size: .
DNA: TGTGCCAGCAGCGTAGCGGCTCTAGCGGGAGGGCTCGAGGAGACCCAGTACTTC
CDR3: CASSVAALAGGLEETQYF

V: TRBV7-9
J: TRBJ2-2
D: .
size: .
DNA: TGTGCCAGCACCCCCCCCACGGACAGGCGCGGGACCGTCGGGCTGTTTTTT
CDR3: CASTPPTDRRGTVGLFF

V: TRBV5-1
J: TRBJ2-7
D: .
size: .
DNA: TGCGCCAGCAGCTCGCTTAGGGGGGGAGACTACGAGCAGTACTTC
CDR3: CASSSLRGGDYEQYF

V: TRBV28
J: TRBJ2-2
D: TRBD1
size: .
DNA: TGTGCCAGCAGTGCCTCCGGGACAGGGGGTTTCACCGGGGAGCTGTTTTTT
CDR3: CASSASGTGGFTGELFF

V: TRBV7-6
J: TRBJ2-3
D: .
size: .
DNA: TGTGCCAGCAGCGCCCCGGGCACAGATACGCAGTATTTT
CDR3: CASSAPGTDTQYF

V: TRBV6-5
J: TRBJ2-7
D: TRBD1
size: .
DNA: TGTGCCAGCTCCCCGACAGGGTACGAGCAGTACTTC
CDR3: CASSPTGYEQYF

V: TRBV11-3
J: TRBJ2-7
D: TRBD2
size: few
DNA: TGTGCCAGCAGCCTTAGCGGGAGCCACGAGCAGTACTTC
CDR3: CASSLSGSHEQYF

V: TRBV20-1
J: TRBJ2-7
D: .
size: .
DNA: TGCAGTACCGTGGGGCTCAACGAGCAGTACTTC
CDR3: CSTVGLNEQYF

V: TRBV5-6
J: TRBJ1-4
D: TRBD1
size: .
DNA: TGTGCCAGCAGCTTGGGATTGGTCCGGGACAGGTCCCTAAATGAAAAACTGTTTTTT
CDR3: CASSLGLVRDRSLNEKLFF

V: TRBV11-2
J: TRBJ2-1
D: .
size: .
DNA: TGTGCCAGCCATTGGAGGGGGCCTTCTTACAATGAGCAGTTCTTC
CDR3: CASHWRGPSYNEQFF

V: TRBV7-2
J: TRBJ2-7
D: .
size: few
DNA: TGTGCCAGCAGCTTAGTCTACGAGCAGTACTTC
CDR3: CASSLVYEQYF

V: TRBV11-2
J: TRBJ2-5
D: .
size: .
DNA: TGTGCCAGCAGCTTACAGGGGAGGCAAGAGACCCAGTACTTC
CDR3: CASSLQGRQETQYF

V: TRBV28
J: TRBJ2-7
D: .
size: .
DNA: TGTGCCAGCAGATCGACAGGAGCAAAGGACGAGCAGTACTTC
CDR3: CASRSTGAKDEQYF

V: TRBV6-5
J: TRBJ2-1
D: TRBD1
size: .
DNA: TGTGCCAGCAGTGAAACAGGGGGCCTGTTCTTC
CDR3: CASSETGGLFF

V: TRBV6-1
J: TRBJ2-2
D: .
size: few
DNA: TGTGCCAGCAGTGGTTTCATGAAGGGGGAGCTGTTTTTT
CDR3: CASSGFMKGELFF

V: TRBV4-3
J: TRBJ2-2
D: TRBD2
size: .
DNA: TGCGCCAGCAGCCAAAGGACTAGCGGGCGAGCCGGCACCGGGGAGCTGTTTTTT
CDR3: CASSQRTSGRAGTGELFF

V: TRBV25-1
J: TRBJ2-7
D: TRBD1
size: .
DNA: TGTGCCAGCAGTATGTGGACAGGGTATGGTTCCGAGCAGTACTTC
CDR3: CASSMWTGYGSEQYF

V: TRBV5-1
J: TRBJ2-3
D: .
size: .
DNA: TGCGCCAGCAGCTTTAGGGGGGCCTACACAGATACGCAGTATTTT
CDR3: CASSFRGAYTDTQYF

V: TRBV5-6
J: TRBJ1-2
D: .
size: .
DNA: TGTGCCAGCAGCTTGGGCACAGTTCACGGCTACACCTTC
CDR3: CASSLGTVHGYTF

V: TRBV12-5
J: TRBJ1-2
D: .
size: .
DNA: TGTGCTAGTGGAAAACAGGGATCCAATAATGGCTACACCTTC
CDR3: CASGKQGSNNGYTF

V: TRBV6-1
J: TRBJ2-7
D: .
size: once
DNA: TGTGCCAGCAGCGGGGTCTCCTACGAGCAGTACTTC
CDR3: CASSGVSYEQYF

V: TRBV6-1
J: TRBJ2-7
D: TRBD2
size: .
DNA: TGTGCCAGCAGTGAAGAGAGCGGGGAGACCTACGAGCAGTACTTC
CDR3: CASSEESGETYEQYF

V: TRBV9
J: TRBJ1-5
D: .
size: .
DNA: TGTGCCAGCAGCGCCGGGGTTAGCAATCAGCCCCAGCATTTT
CDR3: CASSAGVSNQPQHF

V: TRBV11-2
J: TRBJ2-7
D: .
size: .
DNA: TGTGCCAGCAGCTTTCAGGGAGTGGGCTACGAGCAGTACTTC
CDR3: CASSFQGVGYEQYF

V: TRBV30
J: TRBJ1-2
D: .
size: .
DNA: TGTGCCTCCACAGGGAGCGGTGGCTACACCTTC
CDR3: CASTGSGGYTF